The 4 T cell receptor beta chains listed next were all sequenced from one sample in a study of T cell repertoires in cytomegalovirus infection. Their antigens remain unidentified. Each CDR3 protein is one row after TCRdb ran MiXCR on the reads. The sample shows 450,000 to 550,000 distinct CDR3 sequences, about 39% of them seen only once. The material was cultured PBMCs, obtained from culture after CMV antigen stimulation. These receptors all come from a human donor in good health (CMV status not recorded). Some clones in this sample may be carry-over from other donors' samples.

This chain uses TRBV19 with TRBJ2-7; the D gene is possibly TRBD1 (7 bases). V was cut by 3 bases and J by 2 bases, with 11 bases left in between. This CDR3 has 14 amino acids. Germline values: CDR1 LNHDA, CDR2 SQIVND (reference sequence). The CDR3 spells CASSMGRGAYEQYF. The CDR3 DNA sequence: TGTGCCAGTAGTATGGGCAGGGGGGCCTACGAGCAGTACTTC.

This clonotype was counted between two and nine times. J is TRBJ1-5 and V is TRBV6-2 or TRBV6-3; TRBD1 might be the D (5 bases). Germline CDR1 MNHEY, CDR2 SVGEGT. The CDR3 covers 14 residues. V lost 6 bases and J lost 4, with 13 bases in between. The CDR3 DNA follows: TGTGCCAGCAGCGACAGATTATGGAATCAGCCCCAGCATTTT. Translation gives CASSDRLWNQPQHF.

This clonotype was detected ten times or more. The chain combines TRBV7-2 with TRBJ2-1; D gene unclear. Germline CDR1 and CDR2: SGHTA and FQGNSA. The V gene lost 5 bases and the J gene lost 1 base, with 6 bases spanning the gap. The CDR3 is 13 residues long. The CDR3: CASSPSSYNEQFF. CDR3 coding DNA: TGTGCCAGCAGCCCCTCGTCCTACAATGAGCAGTTCTTC.

This clonotype has just a few counts. This chain connects TRBV5-1 to TRBJ2-7; a possible D gene is TRBD2 (6 bases). Germline CDR1 and CDR2: SGHRS and YFSETQ. The CDR3 is 14 residues long. The V gene lost 7 bases and the J gene lost 0 bases, with 14 bases spanning the gap. The CDR3 DNA is TGCGCCAGCTCAGACCGGGGGAGCTCCTACGAGCAGTACTTC. Translation gives CASSDRGSSYEQYF. The entire variable domain, with the rest obtained from reference TRBV5-1 and TRBJ2-7, is as follows: KAGVTQTPRYLIKTRGQQVTLSCSPISGHRSVSWYQQTPGQGLQFLFEYFSETQRNKGNFPGRFSGRQFSNSRSEMNVSTLELGDSALYLCASSDRGSSYEQYFGPGTRLTVT.